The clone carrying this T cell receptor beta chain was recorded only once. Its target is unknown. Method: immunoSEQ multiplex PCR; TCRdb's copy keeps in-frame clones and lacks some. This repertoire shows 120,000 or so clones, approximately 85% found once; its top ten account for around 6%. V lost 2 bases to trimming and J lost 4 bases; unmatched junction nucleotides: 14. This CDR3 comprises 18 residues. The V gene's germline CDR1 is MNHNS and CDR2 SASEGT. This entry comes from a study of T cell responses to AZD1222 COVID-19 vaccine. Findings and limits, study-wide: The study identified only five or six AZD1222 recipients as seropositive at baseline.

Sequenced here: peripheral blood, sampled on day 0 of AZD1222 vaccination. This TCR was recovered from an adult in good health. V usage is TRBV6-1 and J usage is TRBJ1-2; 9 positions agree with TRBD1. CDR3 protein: CASSESPRPGQGGYGYTF. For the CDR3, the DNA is TGTGCCAGCAGTGAATCCCCCCGGCCGGGACAGGGAGGCTATGGCTACACCTTC.